The next 28 T cell receptor beta chains were all read from a single sample in a study of CD8+ T cells in alopecia areata. In each case, RNA was isolated and then reverse transcribed into cDNA as the sequencing template. Using immunoSEQ multiplex PCR, the repertoire was profiled, and TCRdb retains in-frame clones only, with some absent. Altogether over 150,000 clones are present, approximately 55% being singletons, with the ten largest covering 11%. Documented treatment: oral pan-JAK inhibitor, 5-10 mg twice daily. This specimen was CD8+ T cells sorted from blood, taken at week 24, from a patient treated with tofacitinib. The receptors shown here come from a human donor with alopecia areata.

The genes are TRBV6-5 and TRBJ1-1; the D gene is possibly TRBD1 (5 bases). Deletions cut 7 bases from V and 1 base from J, with 13 bases between. Germline values: CDR1 MNHEY, CDR2 SVGAGI. The length of the CDR3 is 14 residues. CDR3 region: CASNPTGANTEAFF. CDR3 DNA sequence: TGTGCCAGCAATCCCACAGGCGCGAACACTGAAGCTTTCTTT.

The chain recombines TRBV10-3 with TRBJ2-7, with 8 bases fitting TRBD1. Germline CDR1 reads ENHRY; CDR2 reads SYGVKD. The CDR3 has 14 residues. With 2 bases clipped from V and 5 bases from J, the junction kept 5 bases outside the gene matches. CDR3 sequence (DNA): TGTGCCATCAGTGAGGGACAGGGTGGCGACGAGCAGTACTTC. Translating gives CAISEGQGGDEQYF.

The chain is built from TRBV2 and TRBJ2-7; D is possibly TRBD1 (6 bases). Germline assignment: CDR1 SNHLY and CDR2 FYNNEI. The V and J ends lost 4 bases and 0 bases respectively, with 16 bases between them. CDR3 length: 16 residues. The CDR3 sequence: CASSVRAGETSYEQYF. The CDR3 DNA is TGTGCCAGCAGTGTGCGGGCAGGGGAGACCTCCTACGAGCAGTACTTC.

CDR3 nucleotides: TGTGCCAGTTCGATAAGCACCGGGGAGCTGTTTTTT. Translated: CASSISTGELFF. The genes are TRBV19 and TRBJ2-2; D gene unclear. V gave up 8 bases and J gave up 4 bases, with 8 bases separating them. This CDR3 has 12 amino acids. CDR1 is LNHDA and CDR2 is SQIVND in the germline V gene (reference sequence).

The chain is built from TRBV29-1 and TRBJ2-7; 7 nucleotides agree with TRBD1. The V segment lost 1 base and the J segment 2 bases; nucleotides outside the gene matches: 5. This CDR3 is 14 amino acids long. CDR1 is SQVTM and CDR2 is ANQGSEA in the germline V gene. The CDR3 reads CSVEAGTAPYEQYF. CDR3 nucleotides: TGCAGCGTTGAAGCGGGGACAGCACCCTACGAGCAGTACTTC.

The chain combines TRBV29-1 with TRBJ2-5; D remains ambiguous. The germline V gene encodes CDR1 SQVTM and CDR2 ANQGSEA. V dropped 2 bases and J dropped 5 bases, with 6 bases sitting between them. This CDR3 spans 11 amino acids. This CDR3 is CSVESLETQYF. As DNA, the CDR3 is TGCAGCGTTGAATCCCTGGAGACCCAGTACTTC.

This chain connects TRBV13 to TRBJ2-3; 12 nucleotides agree with TRBD1. V shed 8 bases, J shed 5 bases, and the junction held 11 bases outside the gene matches. Germline V lookup: CDR1 PRHDT, CDR2 FYEKMQ (reference sequence). CDR3 length: 16 amino acids. Here the CDR3 DNA reads TGTGCCAGCTATAAACCGGGACAGGGGGCTGTAGATACGCAGTATTTT. Amino acids: CASYKPGQGAVDTQYF. Combining the CDR3 with reference TRBV13 and TRBJ2-3 gives the whole variable domain AAGVIQSPRHLIKEKRETATLKCYPIPRHDTVYWYQQGPGQDPQFLISFYEKMQSDKGSIPDRFSAQQFSDYHSELNMSSLELGDSALYFCASYKPGQGAVDTQYFGPGTRLTVL.

This clone was found a few times. The chain couples TRBV29-1 to TRBJ2-2; D may correspond to TRBD1 or TRBD2 (5 bases each). This CDR3 contains 14 residues. V was clipped by 8 bases and J by 1 base, with 14 bases between them. Looked up from germline, CDR1 is SQVTM and CDR2 is ANQGSEA. CDR3 sequence: CSYLGAENTGELFF. The CDR3 region has the DNA TGCAGCTACCTCGGGGCAGAGAACACCGGGGAGCTGTTTTTT.

CDR3 in amino acids: CASSPAGTEQFF. CDR3 in DNA: TGCGCCAGCAGCCCCGCCGGGACAGAGCAGTTCTTC. The V call is TRBV5-1, the J call TRBJ2-1, with D perhaps matching TRBD1 (6 bases). CDR1 and CDR2 (germline): SGHRS, YFSETQ. V was clipped by 4 bases and J by 10 bases, with 12 bases between them. The CDR3 loop spans 12 amino acids.

The J gene is TRBJ2-2, the V gene TRBV30, with D perhaps TRBD1 or TRBD2 (5 bases each). V lost 0 bases and J 9 bases, leaving 8 bases between the germline ends. Per the germline V gene, CDR1 is GTSNPN and CDR2 is SVGIG (reference sequence). This CDR3 has 12 amino acids. CDR3 residues: CAWSVGTWELFF. The CDR3 nucleotides are TGTGCCTGGAGTGTGGGGACGTGGGAGCTGTTTTTT.

V and J are TRBV25-1 and TRBJ1-1, with 8 bases lining up with TRBD1. Germline CDR1 and CDR2: MGHDK and SYGVNS. V shed 0 bases and J 12 bases; nucleotides not matched to a gene: 6. The CDR3 covers 13 residues. This CDR3 reads CASSEYRTGLTFF. The CDR3 coding sequence is TGTGCCAGCAGTGAATACCGGACAGGGCTGACTTTCTTT.

Only a few counts were recorded for this clone. This chain uses TRBV29-1 with TRBJ2-2; D could derive from TRBD1 or TRBD2 (5 bases each). The length of the CDR3 is 14 residues. Deletions cut 4 bases from V and 4 bases from J, with 13 bases between. Per germline, CDR1 SQVTM and CDR2 ANQGSEA. CDR3: CSVVRGSGTGELFF. In nucleotides, the CDR3 is TGCAGCGTTGTCCGGGGCTCGGGCACCGGGGAGCTGTTTTTT.

The count of this clone is one. This rearrangement joins TRBV7-6 to TRBJ2-1; D not certain. Germline lookup yields CDR1 SGHVS and CDR2 FNYEAQ. The CDR3 has 12 amino acids. Trimming stripped 8 bases from V and 3 bases from J, with 8 bases between. The CDR3 sequence: CASLNIYNEQFF. The CDR3 DNA sequence: TGTGCCAGCCTGAACATCTACAATGAGCAGTTCTTC.

This sequence joins TRBV30 and TRBJ2-7; tentatively, D is TRBD1 or TRBD2 (6 bases each). V lost 1 base and J lost 5, with 9 bases in between. Germline CDR1 reads GTSNPN; CDR2 reads SVGIG (reference sequence). The CDR3 is 12 amino acids. CDR3 amino acids: CAWSARGDEQYF. The CDR3 DNA reads TGTGCCTGGAGTGCGAGGGGGGACGAGCAGTACTTC.

Details on this clone: The sample has other DNA sequences that encode this CDR3 too. CDR3 in amino acids: CASSRTGEETQYF. The CDR3 bases are TGTGCCAGCAGCCGGACAGGGGAAGAGACCCAGTACTTC. The chain is built from TRBV5-6 and TRBJ2-5, with 9 bases that match TRBD1. Germline lookup yields CDR1 SGHDT and CDR2 YYEEEE. Trimming cost V 4 bases and J 3 bases; bases outside gene matches: 1. This CDR3 contains 13 residues. Full variable domain (remainder filled in from reference TRBV5-6 and TRBJ2-5): DAGVTQSPTHLIKTRGQQVTLRCSPKSGHDTVSWYQQALGQGPQFIFQYYEEEERQRGNFPDRFSGHQFPNYSSELNVNALLLGDSALYLCASSRTGEETQYFGPGTRLLVL.

The chain has TRBV11-2 and TRBJ2-7; unclear D gene. The length of the CDR3 is 15 residues. The germline CDR1 and CDR2 sequences are SGHAT and FQNNGV. Trimming removed 3 bases at V and 2 bases at J, with 14 bases between. The CDR3 loop is CASSLADPFTYEQYF. The CDR3 DNA reads TGTGCCAGCAGCTTGGCTGACCCATTTACCTACGAGCAGTACTTC.

The chain carries TRBV4-3 and TRBJ2-7; TRBD2 aligns across 9 bases. CDR1 and CDR2 (germline): LGHNA, YSLEER. This CDR3 is 16 amino acids long. Unmatched junction bases numbered 3, after V lost 0 bases and J lost 0 bases. The CDR3 reads CASSQDRLADSYEQYF. Here the CDR3 DNA reads TGCGCCAGCAGCCAAGATAGACTAGCGGACTCCTACGAGCAGTACTTC.

This clone was counted only a few times. The rearrangement joins TRBV5-6 to TRBJ1-6, with a weak D call TRBD1 (5 bases). The V and J ends lost 1 base and 7 bases respectively, with 9 bases between them. CDR3 length: 14 amino acids. From germline, CDR1 is SGHDT and CDR2 YYEEEE. In nucleotides, the CDR3 is TGTGCCAGCAGCTTGAATAACAGGAATTCACCCCTCCACTTT. Translating gives CASSLNNRNSPLHF.

This chain uses TRBV29-1 with TRBJ1-1, with 7 positions matching TRBD1. Losses at the gene ends were 0 bases for V and 7 bases for J; bases not matched to a gene: 11. The germline CDR1 and CDR2 sequences are SQVTM and ANQGSEA. The CDR3 is made up of 15 amino acids. CDR3 sequence: CSVEDLKGASSEAFF. The CDR3 DNA follows: TGCAGCGTTGAAGATCTCAAGGGGGCGAGTAGTGAAGCTTTCTTT.

The chain combines TRBV2 with TRBJ2-3, with TRBD2 as a possible D gene (7 bases). With 2 bases removed from V and 12 bases from J, the gap between germline ends came to 18 bases. The CDR3 length is 14 residues. CDR1 and CDR2 (germline): SNHLY, FYNNEI. The CDR3 DNA reads as TGTGCCAGCAGTGAATTCCCGGGGGGCGATCACCAGTATTTT. It translates to CASSEFPGGDHQYF.

The chain carries TRBV9 and TRBJ2-2, with no clear D. Germline V gene sequence: CDR1 SGDLS, CDR2 YYNGEE. V lost 3 bases, J lost 1 base, and 1 base lay in between. This CDR3 has 12 amino acids. The CDR3 DNA follows: TGTGCCAGCAGCGGGAACACCGGGGAGCTGTTTTTT. Amino acids: CASSGNTGELFF. Full variable domain (missing parts from reference TRBV9 and TRBJ2-2): DSGVTQTPKHLITATGQRVTLRCSPRSGDLSVYWYQQSLDQGLQFLIQYYNGEERAKGNILERFSAQQFPDLHSELNLSSLELGDSALYFCASSGNTGELFFGEGSRLTVL.

The genes are TRBV6-5 and TRBJ1-2; 8 bases align to TRBD1. The trim removed 6 bases at V and 5 bases at J, leaving 8 bases unmatched. Germline V gene data show CDR1 as MNHEY and CDR2 as SVGAGI. The CDR3 covers 14 residues. The CDR3 DNA reads as TGTGCCAGCAGCAAAACAGGGACAGGTTATGGCTACACCTTC. This gives the protein CASSKTGTGYGYTF.

The chain carries TRBV27 and TRBJ2-7; D unresolved. Germline-derived CDR1 and CDR2 are MNHEY and SMNVEV (reference sequence). CDR3 size: 14 residues. V lost 3 bases and J 0 bases, leaving 9 bases between the germline ends. The CDR3 DNA follows: TGTGCCAGCAGTTTCTCCGACGGCTCCTACGAGCAGTACTTC. Its translation: CASSFSDGSYEQYF.

This clone was found a few times. This chain joins TRBV4-3 and TRBJ1-1; 7 bases are shared with TRBD1. The germline V gene encodes CDR1 LGHNA and CDR2 YSLEER. The V gene end was trimmed by 3 bases and the J gene end by 5 bases; junction bases not matched to a gene: 9. The CDR3 sequence is 15 residues long. CDR3 nucleotides: TGCGCCAGCAGCCACGTAACAGGGGTGAGGACTGAAGCTTTCTTT. Translated: CASSHVTGVRTEAFF.

Of note for this clone: Distinct nucleotide sequences in the sample also encode this CDR3. The chain uses TRBV4-3 and TRBJ2-7; D is possibly TRBD2 (5 bases). Per germline, CDR1 LGHNA and CDR2 YSLEER. V was cut by 3 bases and J by 0 bases, with 9 bases left in between. The CDR3 is 14 residues long. The CDR3 DNA follows: TGCGCCAGCAGCCAGGTAGAGGGCTCCTACGAGCAGTACTTC. The encoded protein is CASSQVEGSYEQYF.

The table lists this clone with a few counts. The chain is built from TRBV29-1 and TRBJ2-2; the match to TRBD1 covers 8 bases. V shed 0 bases, J shed 3 bases, and the junction held 6 bases outside the gene matches. The CDR3 loop spans 16 amino acids. Germline CDR1 is SQVTM and CDR2 is ANQGSEA. In DNA form, the CDR3 reads TGCAGCGTTGAAGACCCCGACAGGGGTGACACCGGGGAGCTGTTTTTT. Amino acids: CSVEDPDRGDTGELFF.

The J gene is TRBJ2-7, the V gene TRBV10-2; 7 bases map to TRBD1. The CDR3 has 13 amino acids. With 7 bases clipped from V and 5 bases from J, the junction kept 8 bases outside the gene matches. In germline, CDR1 is WSHSY, CDR2 SAAADI. Here the CDR3 DNA reads TGCGCCAGCAAAGTCGACAGGGTCCACGAGCAGTACTTC. Its translation is CASKVDRVHEQYF.

V and J are TRBV6-1 and TRBJ2-7, with 8 bases that match TRBD2. CDR1 and CDR2 (germline): MNHNS, SASEGT. The ends lost 1 base at V and 0 bases at J; junction bases unmatched: 2. CDR3 length: 15 residues. The CDR3 spells CASSEDGGASYEQYF. Written as DNA, the CDR3 is TGTGCCAGCAGTGAAGACGGGGGGGCCTCCTACGAGCAGTACTTC.